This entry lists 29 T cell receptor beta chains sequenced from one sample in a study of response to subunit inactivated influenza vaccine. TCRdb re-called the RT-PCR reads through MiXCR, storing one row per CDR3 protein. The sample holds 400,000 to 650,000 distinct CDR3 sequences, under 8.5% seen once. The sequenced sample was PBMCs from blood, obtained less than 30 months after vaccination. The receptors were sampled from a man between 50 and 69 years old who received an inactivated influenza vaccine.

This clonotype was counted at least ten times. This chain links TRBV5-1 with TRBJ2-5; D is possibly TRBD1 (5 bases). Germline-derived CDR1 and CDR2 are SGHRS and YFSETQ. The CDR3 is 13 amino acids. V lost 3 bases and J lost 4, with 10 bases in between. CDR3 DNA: TGCGCCAGCAGCTCAGGGTCAGGAGAGACCCAGTACTTC. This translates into CASSSGSGETQYF. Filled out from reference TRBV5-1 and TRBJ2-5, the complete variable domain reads KAGVTQTPRYLIKTRGQQVTLSCSPISGHRSVSWYQQTPGQGLQFLFEYFSETQRNKGNFPGRFSGRQFSNSRSEMNVSTLELGDSALYLCASSSGSGETQYFGPGTRLLVL.

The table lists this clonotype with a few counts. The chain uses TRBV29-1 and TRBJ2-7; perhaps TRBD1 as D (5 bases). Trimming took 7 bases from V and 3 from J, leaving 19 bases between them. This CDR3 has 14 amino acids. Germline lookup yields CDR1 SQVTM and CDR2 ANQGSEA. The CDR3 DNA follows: TGCAGCGCCCGACTTTTGGCAGGGAACTACGAGCAGTACTTC. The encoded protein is CSARLLAGNYEQYF.

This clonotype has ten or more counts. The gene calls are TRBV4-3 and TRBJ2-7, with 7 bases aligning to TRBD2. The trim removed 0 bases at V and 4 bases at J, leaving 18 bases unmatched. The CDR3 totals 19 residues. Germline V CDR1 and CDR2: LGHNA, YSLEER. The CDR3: CASSQDFKAEGGPLYEQYF. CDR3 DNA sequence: TGCGCCAGCAGCCAAGATTTTAAGGCGGAGGGAGGGCCACTATACGAGCAGTACTTC.

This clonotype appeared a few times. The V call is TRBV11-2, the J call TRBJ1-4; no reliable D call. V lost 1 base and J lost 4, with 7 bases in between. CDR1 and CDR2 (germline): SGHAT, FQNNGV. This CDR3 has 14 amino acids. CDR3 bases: TGTGCCAGCAGCTTAGGCCGAGTTAATGAAAAACTGTTTTTT. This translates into CASSLGRVNEKLFF.

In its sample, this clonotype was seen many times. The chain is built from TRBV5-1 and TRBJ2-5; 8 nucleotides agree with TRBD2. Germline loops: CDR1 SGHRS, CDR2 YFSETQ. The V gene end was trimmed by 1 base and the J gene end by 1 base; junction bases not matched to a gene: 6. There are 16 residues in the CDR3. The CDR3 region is CASSLRGAGGQETQYF. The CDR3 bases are TGCGCCAGCAGCTTGAGAGGTGCGGGGGGCCAAGAGACCCAGTACTTC.

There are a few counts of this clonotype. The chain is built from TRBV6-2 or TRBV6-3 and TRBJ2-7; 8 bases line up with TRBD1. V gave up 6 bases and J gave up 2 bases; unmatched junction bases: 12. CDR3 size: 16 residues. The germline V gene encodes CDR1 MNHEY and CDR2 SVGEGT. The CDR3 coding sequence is TGTGCCAGCAGCTTCGACAGGGGCGGCTCAACCTACGAGCAGTACTTC. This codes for CASSFDRGGSTYEQYF.

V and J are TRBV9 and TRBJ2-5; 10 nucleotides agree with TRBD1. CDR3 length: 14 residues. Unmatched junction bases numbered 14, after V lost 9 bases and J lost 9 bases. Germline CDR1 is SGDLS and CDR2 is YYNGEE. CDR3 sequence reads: CATPRRDRGRSQYF. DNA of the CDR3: TGTGCCACTCCCCGGAGAGACAGGGGGCGGTCCCAGTACTTC.

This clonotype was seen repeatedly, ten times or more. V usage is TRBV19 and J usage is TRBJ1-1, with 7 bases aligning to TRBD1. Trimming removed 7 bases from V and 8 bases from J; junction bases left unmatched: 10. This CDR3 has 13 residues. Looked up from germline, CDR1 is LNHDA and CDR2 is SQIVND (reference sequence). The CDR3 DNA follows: TGTGCCAGTACCAAAGATAGGGGACAGGAAGCTTTCTTT. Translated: CASTKDRGQEAFF.

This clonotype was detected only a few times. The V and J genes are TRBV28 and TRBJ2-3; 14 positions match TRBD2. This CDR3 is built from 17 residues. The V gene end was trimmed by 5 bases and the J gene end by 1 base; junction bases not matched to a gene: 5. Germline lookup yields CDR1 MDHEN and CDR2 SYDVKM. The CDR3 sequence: CASSLGTSGSGTDTQYF. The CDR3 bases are TGTGCCAGCAGTCTCGGGACTAGCGGGAGTGGCACAGATACGCAGTATTTT.

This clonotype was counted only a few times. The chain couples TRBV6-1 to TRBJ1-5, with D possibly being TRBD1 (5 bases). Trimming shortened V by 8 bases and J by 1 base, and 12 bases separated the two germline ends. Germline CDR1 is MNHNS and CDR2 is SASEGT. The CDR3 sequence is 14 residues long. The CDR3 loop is CASGAGTSNQPQHF. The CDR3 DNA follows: TGTGCCAGCGGGGCAGGGACGAGCAATCAGCCCCAGCATTTT.

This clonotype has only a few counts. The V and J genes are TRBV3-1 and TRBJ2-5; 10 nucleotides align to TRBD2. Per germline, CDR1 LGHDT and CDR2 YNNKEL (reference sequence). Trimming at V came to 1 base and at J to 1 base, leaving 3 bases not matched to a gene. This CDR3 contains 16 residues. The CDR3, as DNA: TGTGCCAGCAGCCAAGGAGCGGGGGGGTTCCAAGAGACCCAGTACTTC. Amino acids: CASSQGAGGFQETQYF.

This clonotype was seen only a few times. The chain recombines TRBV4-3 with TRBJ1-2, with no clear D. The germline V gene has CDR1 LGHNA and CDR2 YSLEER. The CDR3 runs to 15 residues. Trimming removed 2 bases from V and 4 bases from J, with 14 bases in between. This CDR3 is CASSQLRHSIYGYTF. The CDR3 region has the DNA TGCGCCAGCAGCCAACTCCGACACAGCATCTATGGCTACACCTTC.

The CDR3 DNA reads TGTGCCAGCAGTTACTCTCTGGGGGAGATCGCTGAAGCTTTCTTT. This gives the protein CASSYSLGEIAEAFF. The chain recombines TRBV6-5 with TRBJ1-1; D might be TRBD1 (5 bases). Trimming shortened V by 0 bases and J by 6 bases, and 14 bases separated the two germline ends. The CDR3 loop spans 15 amino acids. Germline CDR1 is MNHEY and CDR2 is SVGAGI.

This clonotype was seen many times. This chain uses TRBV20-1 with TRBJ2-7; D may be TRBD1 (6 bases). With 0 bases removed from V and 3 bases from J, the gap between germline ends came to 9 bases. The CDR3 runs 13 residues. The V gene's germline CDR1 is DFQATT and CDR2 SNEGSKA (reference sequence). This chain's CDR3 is CSARDLDSYEQYF. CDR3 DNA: TGCAGTGCTAGAGATTTGGACAGCTACGAGCAGTACTTC.

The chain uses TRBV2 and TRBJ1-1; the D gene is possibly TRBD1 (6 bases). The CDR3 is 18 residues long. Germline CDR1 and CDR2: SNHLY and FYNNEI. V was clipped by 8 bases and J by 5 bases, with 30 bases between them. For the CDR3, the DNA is TGTGCCAGCTGTCCTCCGGGACACGGACACCTGAGAGGAACTGAAGCTTTCTTT. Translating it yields CASCPPGHGHLRGTEAFF.

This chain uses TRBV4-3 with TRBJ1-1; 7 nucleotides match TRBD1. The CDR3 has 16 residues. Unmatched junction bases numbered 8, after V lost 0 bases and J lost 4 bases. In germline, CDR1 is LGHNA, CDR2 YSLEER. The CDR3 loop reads CASSQDAGGRTTEAFF. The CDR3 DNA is TGCGCCAGCAGCCAAGATGCAGGGGGTAGGACCACTGAAGCTTTCTTT.

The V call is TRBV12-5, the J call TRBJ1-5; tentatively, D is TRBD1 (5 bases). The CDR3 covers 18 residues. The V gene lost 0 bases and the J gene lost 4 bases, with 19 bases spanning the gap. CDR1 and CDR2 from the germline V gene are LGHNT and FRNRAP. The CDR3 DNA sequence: TGTGCTAGTGGTTTGGTACGAGAACAGGCAAGACTTAATCAGCCCCAGCATTTT. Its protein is CASGLVREQARLNQPQHF.

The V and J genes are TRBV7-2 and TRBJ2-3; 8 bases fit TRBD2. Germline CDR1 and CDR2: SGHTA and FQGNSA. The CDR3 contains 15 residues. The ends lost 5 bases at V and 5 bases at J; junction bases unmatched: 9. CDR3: CASSIGSGMRDTQYF. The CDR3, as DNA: TGTGCCAGCAGCATCGGTAGCGGGATGAGAGATACGCAGTATTTT.

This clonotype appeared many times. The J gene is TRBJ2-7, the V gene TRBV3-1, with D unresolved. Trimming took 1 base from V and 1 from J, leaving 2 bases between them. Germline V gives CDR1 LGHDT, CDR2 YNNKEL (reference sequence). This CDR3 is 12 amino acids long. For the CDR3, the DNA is TGTGCCAGCAGCCAAGTGTCCTACGAGCAGTACTTC. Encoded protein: CASSQVSYEQYF.

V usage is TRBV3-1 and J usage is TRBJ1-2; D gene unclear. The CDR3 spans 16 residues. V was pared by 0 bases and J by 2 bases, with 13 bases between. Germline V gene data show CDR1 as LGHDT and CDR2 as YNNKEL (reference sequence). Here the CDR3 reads CASSQEGYRRNYGYTF. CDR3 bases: TGTGCCAGCAGCCAAGAAGGCTACCGACGGAACTATGGCTACACCTTC.

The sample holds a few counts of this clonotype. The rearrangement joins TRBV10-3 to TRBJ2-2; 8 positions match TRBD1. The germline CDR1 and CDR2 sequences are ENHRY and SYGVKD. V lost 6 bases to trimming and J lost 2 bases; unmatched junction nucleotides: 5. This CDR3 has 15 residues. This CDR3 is CAIRQGGVNTGELFF. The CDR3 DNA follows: TGTGCCATCAGACAGGGGGGAGTCAACACCGGGGAGCTGTTTTTT.

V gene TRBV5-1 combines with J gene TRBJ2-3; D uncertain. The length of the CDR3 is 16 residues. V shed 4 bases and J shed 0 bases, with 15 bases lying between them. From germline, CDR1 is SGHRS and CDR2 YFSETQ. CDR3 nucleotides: TGCGCCAGCAGCACGGGCCCGTCCGCTAGCACAGATACGCAGTATTTT. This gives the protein CASSTGPSASTDTQYF.

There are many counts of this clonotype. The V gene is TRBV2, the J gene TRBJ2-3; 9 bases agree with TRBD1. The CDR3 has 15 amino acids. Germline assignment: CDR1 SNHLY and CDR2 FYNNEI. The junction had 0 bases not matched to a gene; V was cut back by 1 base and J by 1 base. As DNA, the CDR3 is TGTGCCAGCAGTGAAGGGGACAGGGGCACAGATACGCAGTATTTT. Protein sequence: CASSEGDRGTDTQYF.

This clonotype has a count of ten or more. The chain's CDR3 is CATSDTYEQYF. The CDR3 DNA reads as TGTGCCACCTCGGACACCTACGAGCAGTACTTC. This rearrangement joins TRBV24-1 to TRBJ2-7, with a possible D match to TRBD1 (5 bases). In germline, CDR1 is KGHDR, CDR2 SFDVKD. The ends were cut back, 9 bases at V and 2 bases at J, with 7 bases in the middle. There are 11 residues in the CDR3.

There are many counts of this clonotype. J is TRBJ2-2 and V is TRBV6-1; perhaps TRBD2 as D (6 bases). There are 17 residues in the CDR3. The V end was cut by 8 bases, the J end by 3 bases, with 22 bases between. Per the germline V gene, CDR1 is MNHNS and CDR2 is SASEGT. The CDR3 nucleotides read TGTGCCAGCTCCGACCCCCGGGAGTTAAAGCACACCGGGGAGCTGTTTTTT. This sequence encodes CASSDPRELKHTGELFF.

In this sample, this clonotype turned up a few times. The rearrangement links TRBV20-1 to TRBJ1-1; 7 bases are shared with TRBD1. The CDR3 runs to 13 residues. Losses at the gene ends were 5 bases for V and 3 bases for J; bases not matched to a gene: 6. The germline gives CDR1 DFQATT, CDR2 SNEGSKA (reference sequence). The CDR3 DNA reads TGCAGTGCTCTAATTACAGGGGACACTGAAGCTTTCTTT. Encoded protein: CSALITGDTEAFF.

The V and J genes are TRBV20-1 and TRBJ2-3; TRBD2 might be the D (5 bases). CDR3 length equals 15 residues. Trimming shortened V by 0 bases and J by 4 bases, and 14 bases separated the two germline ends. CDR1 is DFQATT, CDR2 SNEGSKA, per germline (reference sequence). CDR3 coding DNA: TGCAGTGCTAGAGATGAGCGGCCCGTCCCAGATACGCAGTATTTT. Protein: CSARDERPVPDTQYF.

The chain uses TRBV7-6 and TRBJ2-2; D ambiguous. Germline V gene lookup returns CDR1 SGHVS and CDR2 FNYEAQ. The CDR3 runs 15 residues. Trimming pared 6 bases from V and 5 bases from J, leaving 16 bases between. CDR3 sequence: CASRPMPTRTGELFF. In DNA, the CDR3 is TGTGCCAGCAGACCAATGCCGACTCGAACCGGGGAGCTGTTTTTT.

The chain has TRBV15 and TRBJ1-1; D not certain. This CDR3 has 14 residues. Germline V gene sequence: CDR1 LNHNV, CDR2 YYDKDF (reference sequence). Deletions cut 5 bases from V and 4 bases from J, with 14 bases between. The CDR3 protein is CATSLDLKSTEAFF. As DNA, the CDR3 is TGTGCCACCAGCCTTGACCTAAAGAGCACTGAAGCTTTCTTT.